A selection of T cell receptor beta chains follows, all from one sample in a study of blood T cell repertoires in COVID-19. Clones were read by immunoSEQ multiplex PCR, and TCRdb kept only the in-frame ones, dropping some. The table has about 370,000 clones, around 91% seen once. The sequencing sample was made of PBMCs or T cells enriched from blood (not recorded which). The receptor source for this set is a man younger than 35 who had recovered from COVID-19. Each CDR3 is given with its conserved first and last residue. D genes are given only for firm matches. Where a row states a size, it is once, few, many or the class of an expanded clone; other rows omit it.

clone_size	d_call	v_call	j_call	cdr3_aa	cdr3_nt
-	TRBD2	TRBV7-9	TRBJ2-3	CGTGGTSGGSSTDTQYF	TGTGGAACAGGCGGGACTAGCGGGGGGTCGAGCACAGATACGCAGTATTTT
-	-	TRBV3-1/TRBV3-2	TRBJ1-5	CASSGSRDQPQHF	TGTGCCAGCAGTGGGTCGCGGGATCAGCCCCAGCATTTT
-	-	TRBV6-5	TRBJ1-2	CAVKLDSLNYGYTF	TGTGCCGTCAAATTGGACAGCCTCAACTATGGCTACACCTTC
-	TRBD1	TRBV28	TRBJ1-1	CASSPPGQGLRTEAFF	TGTGCCAGCAGCCCCCCCGGACAGGGTCTTCGTACTGAAGCTTTCTTT
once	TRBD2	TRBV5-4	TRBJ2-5	CASSLTGRTSGSQTQYF	TGTGCCAGCAGTCTAACCGGGAGGACTAGCGGGAGCCAGACCCAGTACTTC
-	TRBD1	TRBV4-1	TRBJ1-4	CASSHTFRTGANEKLFF	TGCGCCAGCAGCCATACCTTCCGGACAGGGGCTAATGAAAAACTGTTTTTT
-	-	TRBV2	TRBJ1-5	CASSRAEDSNQPQHF	TGTGCCAGCAGTCGAGCGGAGGATAGCAATCAGCCCCAGCATTTT
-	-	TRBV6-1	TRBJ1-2	CASSEVAHFYGYTF	TGTGCCAGCAGTGAGGTCGCCCACTTCTATGGCTACACCTTC
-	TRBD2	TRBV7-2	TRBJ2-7	CASSRGLAGGRYEQYF	TGTGCCAGCAGTCGGGGACTAGCGGGTGGGAGATACGAGCAGTACTTC
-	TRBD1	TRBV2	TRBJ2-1	CASRGQGYNEQFF	TGTGCCAGCAGAGGACAGGGCTACAATGAGCAGTTCTTC
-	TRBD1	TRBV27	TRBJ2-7	CASSLGGQGAFEQYF	TGTGCCAGCAGTTTAGGGGGACAGGGGGCGTTCGAGCAGTACTTC
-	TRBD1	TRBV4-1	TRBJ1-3	CASSPGDRGNTIYF	TGCGCCAGCAGCCCTGGGGACAGGGGAAACACCATATATTTT
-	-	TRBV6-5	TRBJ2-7	CASRNRFGQYF	TGTGCCAGCAGAAACAGGTTTGGTCAGTACTTC
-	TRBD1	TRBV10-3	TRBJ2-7	CAISESADRVTSGEQYF	TGTGCCATCAGTGAGTCAGCGGACAGGGTAACTTCTGGCGAGCAGTACTTC
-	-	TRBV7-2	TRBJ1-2	CASSFSGEHGGFRGYTF	TGTGCCAGCAGCTTTTCAGGCGAGCACGGCGGGTTCCGCGGCTACACCTTC
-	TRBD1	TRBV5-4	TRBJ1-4	CASSNRTGGEKLFF	TGTGCCAGCAGCAATCGGACAGGGGGAGAAAAACTGTTTTTT
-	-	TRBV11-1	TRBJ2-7	CASSSPGADLYEQYF	TGTGCCAGCAGCTCCCCAGGGGCCGACCTCTACGAGCAGTACTTC
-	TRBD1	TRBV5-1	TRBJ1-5	CASSGDGQVGQPQHF	TGCGCCAGCAGCGGAGACGGACAGGTGGGTCAGCCCCAGCATTTT
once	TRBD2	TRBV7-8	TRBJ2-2	CASSPSGRGTGELFF	TGTGCCAGCAGCCCCAGCGGGAGGGGTACCGGGGAGCTGTTTTTT
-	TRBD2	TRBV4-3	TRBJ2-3	CASSQYRLAGDLGDTQYF	TGCGCCAGCAGCCAATATCGACTAGCGGGAGATCTGGGAGATACGCAGTATTTT
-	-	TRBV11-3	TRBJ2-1	CASSFAGRYNEQFF	TGTGCCAGCAGCTTTGCGGGGCGATACAATGAGCAGTTCTTC
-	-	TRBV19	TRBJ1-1	CASRHPPTAYTEAFF	TGTGCCAGTAGGCATCCCCCGACAGCCTACACTGAAGCTTTCTTT
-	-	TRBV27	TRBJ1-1	CASSYSGGTEAFF	TGTGCCAGCAGTTACTCGGGAGGCACTGAAGCTTTCTTT
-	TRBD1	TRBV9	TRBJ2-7	CASSGTGAATSEQYF	TGTGCCAGCAGCGGGACAGGAGCCGCTACGTCAGAGCAGTACTTC
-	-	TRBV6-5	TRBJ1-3	CASNGDSGNTIYF	TGTGCCAGCAACGGGGACTCTGGAAACACCATATATTTT
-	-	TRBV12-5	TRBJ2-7	CASGLGPYEQYF	TGTGCTAGTGGTTTGGGTCCTTACGAGCAGTACTTC
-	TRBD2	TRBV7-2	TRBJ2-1	CASSPQAGVYYNEQFF	TGTGCCAGCAGCCCACAAGCGGGAGTATACTACAATGAGCAGTTCTTC
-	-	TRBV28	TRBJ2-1	CASSLGAPYNEQFF	TGTGCCAGCAGTTTGGGGGCCCCATACAATGAGCAGTTCTTC
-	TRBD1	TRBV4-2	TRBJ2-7	CASSHAGQAISMGEQYF	TGTGCCAGCAGCCATGCCGGACAGGCCATATCCATGGGCGAGCAGTACTTC
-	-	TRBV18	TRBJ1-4	CASSPLQSGEKLFF	TGTGCCAGCTCACCACTTCAGTCAGGTGAAAAACTGTTTTTT
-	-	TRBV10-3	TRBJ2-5	CAISDNSETQYF	TGTGCCATCAGTGATAATTCGGAGACCCAGTACTTC
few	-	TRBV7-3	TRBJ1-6	CASRGTLSPLHF	TGTGCCAGCCGCGGCACTTTGTCTCCCCTCCACTTT
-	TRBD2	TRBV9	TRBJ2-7	CASSPPLPGLAGDEQYF	TGTGCCAGCAGTCCCCCTCTACCGGGACTAGCGGGAGACGAGCAGTACTTC
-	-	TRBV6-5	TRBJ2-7	CASSYSREYEQYF	TGTGCCAGCAGTTACTCACGGGAATACGAGCAGTACTTC
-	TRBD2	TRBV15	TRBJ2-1	CATSFGGGGNEQFF	TGTGCCACCAGCTTCGGCGGGGGTGGCAATGAGCAGTTCTTC
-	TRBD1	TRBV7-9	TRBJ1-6	CASSGERGQGNSPLHF	TGTGCCAGCAGCGGGGAAAGGGGACAGGGAAATTCACCCCTCCACTTT
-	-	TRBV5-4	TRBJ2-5	CASSSFRGSKETQYF	TGTGCCAGCAGCTCCTTCCGGGGATCCAAAGAGACCCAGTACTTC
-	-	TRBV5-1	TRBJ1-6	CASSPRADSIISLHF	TGCGCCAGCAGCCCACGAGCGGACTCCATTATATCCCTCCACTTT
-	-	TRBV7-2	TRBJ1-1	CASSFYSGETTEAFF	TGTGCCAGCAGCTTCTACTCAGGGGAAACTACTGAAGCTTTCTTT
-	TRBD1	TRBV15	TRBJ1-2	CATSGGQGYGYTF	TGTGCCACCAGCGGCGGACAGGGATATGGCTACACCTTC
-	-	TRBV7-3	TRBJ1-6	CASSPQPGGNSPLHF	TGTGCCAGCAGCCCACAGCCGGGGGGTAATTCACCCCTCCACTTT
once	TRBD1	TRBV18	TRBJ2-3	CASSRSGTGVGGTDTQYF	TGTGCCAGCTCACGTTCCGGGACAGGGGTAGGTGGCACAGATACGCAGTATTTT
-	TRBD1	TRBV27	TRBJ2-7	CASRTGGSEQYF	TGTGCCAGCAGGACAGGGGGCTCCGAGCAGTACTTC
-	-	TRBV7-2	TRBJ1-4	CASSFQSYEKLFF	TGTGCCAGCAGCTTTCAGTCGTACGAAAAACTGTTTTTT
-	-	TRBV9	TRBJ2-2	CASSVGHVSTGELFF	TGTGCCAGCAGCGTAGGTCATGTGAGCACCGGGGAGCTGTTTTTT
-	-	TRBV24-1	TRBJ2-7	CATSDFGNSYEQYF	TGTGCCACCAGTGATTTCGGGAACTCCTACGAGCAGTACTTC
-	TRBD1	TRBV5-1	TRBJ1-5	CASSSWMRRQGPTYSNQPQHF	TGCGCCAGCAGCTCCTGGATGCGACGACAGGGGCCGACCTATAGCAATCAGCCCCAGCATTTT
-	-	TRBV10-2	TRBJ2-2	CASSEFAPANTGELFF	TGCGCCAGCAGTGAGTTTGCCCCAGCGAACACCGGGGAGCTGTTTTTT
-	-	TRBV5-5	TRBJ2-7	CASSSSSAPYEQYF	TGTGCCAGCAGCTCCTCTAGCGCACCCTACGAGCAGTACTTC
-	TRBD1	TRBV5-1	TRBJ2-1	CASSGTGQMDEQFF	TGCGCCAGCAGCGGGACAGGGCAGATGGATGAGCAGTTCTTC
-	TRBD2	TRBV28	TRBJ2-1	CASSFRLAGVGYNEQFF	TGTGCCAGCAGTTTCCGGCTAGCGGGAGTTGGATACAATGAGCAGTTCTTC
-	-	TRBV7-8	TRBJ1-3	CASSLGVGRVVSGNTIYF	TGTGCCAGCAGCTTAGGGGTCGGTCGGGTGGTGTCTGGAAACACCATATATTTT
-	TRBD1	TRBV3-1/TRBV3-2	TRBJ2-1	CASQGGTGDYNEQFF	TGTGCCAGCCAAGGAGGGACAGGCGACTACAATGAGCAGTTCTTC